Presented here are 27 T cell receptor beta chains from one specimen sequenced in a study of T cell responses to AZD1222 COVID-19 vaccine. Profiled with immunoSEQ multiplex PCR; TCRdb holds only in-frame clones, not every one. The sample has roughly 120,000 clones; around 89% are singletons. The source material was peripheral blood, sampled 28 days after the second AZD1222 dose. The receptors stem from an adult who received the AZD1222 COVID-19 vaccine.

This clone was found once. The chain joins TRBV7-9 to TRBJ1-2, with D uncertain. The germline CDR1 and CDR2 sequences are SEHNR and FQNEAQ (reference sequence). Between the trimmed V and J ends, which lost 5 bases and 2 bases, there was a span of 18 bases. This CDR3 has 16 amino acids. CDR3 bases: TGTGCCAGCAGCCTTAGAGATCCCACGCTAAACTATGGCTACACCTTC. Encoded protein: CASSLRDPTLNYGYTF.

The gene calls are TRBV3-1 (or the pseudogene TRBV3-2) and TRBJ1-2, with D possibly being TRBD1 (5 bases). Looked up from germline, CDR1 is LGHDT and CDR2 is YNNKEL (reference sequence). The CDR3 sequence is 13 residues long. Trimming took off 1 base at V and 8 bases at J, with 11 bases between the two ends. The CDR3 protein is CASSQGRGSGYTF. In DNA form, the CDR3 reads TGTGCCAGCAGCCAAGGGAGGGGTAGCGGCTACACCTTC.

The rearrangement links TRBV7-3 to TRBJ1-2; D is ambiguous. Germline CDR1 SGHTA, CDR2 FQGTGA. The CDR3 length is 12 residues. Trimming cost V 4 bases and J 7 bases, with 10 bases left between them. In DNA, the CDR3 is TGTGCCAGCAGCTCGGGCAGATCTGGCTACACCTTC. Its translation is CASSSGRSGYTF.

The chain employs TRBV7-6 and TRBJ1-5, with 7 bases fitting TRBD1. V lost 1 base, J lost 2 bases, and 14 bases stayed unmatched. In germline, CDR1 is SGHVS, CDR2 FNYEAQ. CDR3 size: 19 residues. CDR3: CASSLEWTGPEKRNQPQHF. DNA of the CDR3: TGTGCCAGCAGCTTAGAGTGGACAGGACCCGAGAAACGCAATCAGCCCCAGCATTTT.

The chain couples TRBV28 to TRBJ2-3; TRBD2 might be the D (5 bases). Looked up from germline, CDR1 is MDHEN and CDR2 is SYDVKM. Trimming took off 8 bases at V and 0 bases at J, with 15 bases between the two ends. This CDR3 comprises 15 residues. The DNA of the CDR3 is TGTGCCAGCGCCTCGGCGGGTACTAGCACAGATACGCAGTATTTT. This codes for CASASAGTSTDTQYF.

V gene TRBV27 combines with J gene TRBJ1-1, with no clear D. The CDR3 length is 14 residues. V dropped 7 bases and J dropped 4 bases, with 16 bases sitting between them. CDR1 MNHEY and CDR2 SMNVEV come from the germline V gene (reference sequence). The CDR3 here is CASNIQLGGTEAFF. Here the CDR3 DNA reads TGTGCCAGCAATATCCAATTGGGAGGCACTGAAGCTTTCTTT.

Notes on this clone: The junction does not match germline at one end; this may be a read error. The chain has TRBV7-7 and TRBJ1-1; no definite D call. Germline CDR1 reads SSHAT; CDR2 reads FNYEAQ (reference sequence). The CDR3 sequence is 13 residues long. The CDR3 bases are TGTGCTAGCAGCTTGGAAATGAACACTGAAGCTTTCTTT. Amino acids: CASSLEMNTEAFF.

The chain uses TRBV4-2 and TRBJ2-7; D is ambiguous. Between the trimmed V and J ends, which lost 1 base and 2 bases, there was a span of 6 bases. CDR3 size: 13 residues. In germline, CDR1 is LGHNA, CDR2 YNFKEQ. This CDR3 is CASSQGLPYEQYF. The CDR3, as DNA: TGTGCCAGCAGCCAAGGTCTACCCTACGAGCAGTACTTC.

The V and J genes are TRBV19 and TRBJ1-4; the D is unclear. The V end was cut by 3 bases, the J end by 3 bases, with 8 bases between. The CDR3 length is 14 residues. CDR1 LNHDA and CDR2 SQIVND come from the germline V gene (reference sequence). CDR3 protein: CASSISSANEKLFF. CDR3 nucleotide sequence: TGTGCCAGTAGTATTAGCTCCGCTAATGAAAAACTGTTTTTT.

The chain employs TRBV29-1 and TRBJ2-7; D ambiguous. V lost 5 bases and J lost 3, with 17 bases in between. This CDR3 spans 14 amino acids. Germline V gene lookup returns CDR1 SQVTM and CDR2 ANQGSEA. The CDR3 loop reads CSVRPMGKDYEQYF. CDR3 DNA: TGCAGCGTTCGCCCCATGGGAAAGGACTACGAGCAGTACTTC.

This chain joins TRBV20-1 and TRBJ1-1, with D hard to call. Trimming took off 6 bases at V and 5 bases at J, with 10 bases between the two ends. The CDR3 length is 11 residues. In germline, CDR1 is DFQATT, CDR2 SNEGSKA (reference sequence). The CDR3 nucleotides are TGCAGTGCCCTCAGATGGACTGAAGCTTTCTTT. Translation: CSALRWTEAFF.

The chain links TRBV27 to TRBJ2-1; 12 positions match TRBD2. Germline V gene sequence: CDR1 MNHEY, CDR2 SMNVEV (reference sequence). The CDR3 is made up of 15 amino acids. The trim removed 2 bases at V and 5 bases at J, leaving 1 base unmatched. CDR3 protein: CASSLLAGGHNEQFF. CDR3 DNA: TGTGCCAGCAGTTTACTAGCGGGAGGGCACAATGAGCAGTTCTTC.

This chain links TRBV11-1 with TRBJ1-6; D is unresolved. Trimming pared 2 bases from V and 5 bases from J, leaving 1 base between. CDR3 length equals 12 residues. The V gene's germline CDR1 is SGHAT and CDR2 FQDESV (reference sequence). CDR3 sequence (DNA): TGTGCCAGCAGCTTACATAATTCACCCCTCCACTTT. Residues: CASSLHNSPLHF.

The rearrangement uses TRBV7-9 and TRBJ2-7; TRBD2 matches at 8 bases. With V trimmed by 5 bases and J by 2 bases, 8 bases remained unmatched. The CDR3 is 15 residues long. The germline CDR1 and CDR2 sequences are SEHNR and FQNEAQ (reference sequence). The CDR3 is CASSIGAGGTYEQYF. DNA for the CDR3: TGTGCCAGCAGCATAGGGGCGGGGGGAACCTACGAGCAGTACTTC.

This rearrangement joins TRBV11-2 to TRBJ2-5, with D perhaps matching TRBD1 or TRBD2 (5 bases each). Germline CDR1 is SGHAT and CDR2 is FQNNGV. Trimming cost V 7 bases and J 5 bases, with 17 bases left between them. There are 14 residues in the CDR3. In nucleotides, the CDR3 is TGTGCCAGCACCGGGACGGGCGGTCAGGAGACCCAGTACTTC. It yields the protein CASTGTGGQETQYF.

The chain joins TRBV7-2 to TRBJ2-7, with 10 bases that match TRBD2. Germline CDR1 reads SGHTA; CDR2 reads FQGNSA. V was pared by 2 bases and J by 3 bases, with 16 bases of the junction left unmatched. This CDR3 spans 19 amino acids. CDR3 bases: TGTGCCAGCAGCTTATCTGGGGGTCTAGCGGGAGACCTTTTCTACGAGCAGTACTTC. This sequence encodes CASSLSGGLAGDLFYEQYF.

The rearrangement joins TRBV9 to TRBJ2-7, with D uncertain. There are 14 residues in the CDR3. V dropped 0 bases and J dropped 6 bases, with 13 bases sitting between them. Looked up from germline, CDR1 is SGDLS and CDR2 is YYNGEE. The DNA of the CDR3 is TGTGCCAGCAGCGTAGTTCCGTCTGGGTCCGAGCAGTACTTC. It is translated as CASSVVPSGSEQYF.

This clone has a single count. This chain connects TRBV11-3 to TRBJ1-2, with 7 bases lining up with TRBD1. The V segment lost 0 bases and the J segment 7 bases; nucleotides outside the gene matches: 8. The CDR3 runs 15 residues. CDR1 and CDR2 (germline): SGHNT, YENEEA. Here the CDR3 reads CASSLEVTGSSGYTF. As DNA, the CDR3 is TGTGCCAGCAGCTTAGAGGTGACAGGGAGCTCTGGCTACACCTTC. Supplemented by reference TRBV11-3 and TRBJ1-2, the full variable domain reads EAGVVQSPRYKIIEKKQPVAFWCNPISGHNTLYWYLQNLGQGPELLIRYENEEAVDDSQLPKDRFSAERLKGVDSTLKIQPAELGDSAVYLCASSLEVTGSSGYTFGSGTRLTVV.

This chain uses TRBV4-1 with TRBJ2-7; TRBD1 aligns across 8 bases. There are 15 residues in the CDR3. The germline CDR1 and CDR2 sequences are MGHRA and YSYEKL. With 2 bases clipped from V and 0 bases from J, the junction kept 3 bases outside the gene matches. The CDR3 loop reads CASSQTGGFSYEQYF. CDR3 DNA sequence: TGCGCCAGCAGCCAAACAGGGGGATTCTCCTACGAGCAGTACTTC.

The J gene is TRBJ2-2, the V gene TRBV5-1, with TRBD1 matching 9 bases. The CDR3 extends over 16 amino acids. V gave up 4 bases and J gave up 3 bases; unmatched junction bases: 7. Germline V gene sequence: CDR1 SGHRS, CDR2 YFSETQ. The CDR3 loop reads CASSLLQGADTGELFF. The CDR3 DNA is TGCGCCAGCAGCCTATTACAGGGGGCGGACACCGGGGAGCTGTTTTTT.

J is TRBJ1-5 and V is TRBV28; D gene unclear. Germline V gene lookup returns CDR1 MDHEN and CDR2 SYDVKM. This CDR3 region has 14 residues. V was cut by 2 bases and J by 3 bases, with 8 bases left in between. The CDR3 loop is CASSLIGDNQPQHF. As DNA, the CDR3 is TGTGCCAGCAGTTTAATCGGAGACAATCAGCCCCAGCATTTT.

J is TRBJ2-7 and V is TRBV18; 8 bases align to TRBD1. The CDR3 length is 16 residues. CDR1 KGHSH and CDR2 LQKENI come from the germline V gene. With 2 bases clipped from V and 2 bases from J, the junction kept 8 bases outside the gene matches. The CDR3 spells CASSPVSRTGPYEQYF. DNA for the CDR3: TGTGCCAGCTCACCAGTCTCTCGGACAGGGCCCTACGAGCAGTACTTC. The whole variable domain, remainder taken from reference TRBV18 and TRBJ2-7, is NAGVMQNPRHLVRRRGQEARLRCSPMKGHSHVYWYRQLPEEGLKFMVYLQKENIIDESGMPKERFSAEFPKEGPSILRIQQVVRGDSAAYFCASSPVSRTGPYEQYFGPGTRLTVT.

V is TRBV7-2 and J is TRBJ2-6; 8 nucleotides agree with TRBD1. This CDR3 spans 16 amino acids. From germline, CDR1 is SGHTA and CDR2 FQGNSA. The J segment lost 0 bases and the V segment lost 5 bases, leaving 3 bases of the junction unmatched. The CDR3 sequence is CASSRDRISGANVLTF. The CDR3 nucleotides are TGTGCCAGCAGCCGGGACAGGATCTCTGGGGCCAACGTCCTGACTTTC.

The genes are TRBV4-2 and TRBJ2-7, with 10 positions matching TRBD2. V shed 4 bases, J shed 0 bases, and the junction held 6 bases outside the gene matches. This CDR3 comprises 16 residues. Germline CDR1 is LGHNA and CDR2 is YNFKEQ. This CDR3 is CASSRGGLASSYEQYF. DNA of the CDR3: TGTGCCAGCAGCCGGGGGGGACTAGCGAGCTCCTACGAGCAGTACTTC.

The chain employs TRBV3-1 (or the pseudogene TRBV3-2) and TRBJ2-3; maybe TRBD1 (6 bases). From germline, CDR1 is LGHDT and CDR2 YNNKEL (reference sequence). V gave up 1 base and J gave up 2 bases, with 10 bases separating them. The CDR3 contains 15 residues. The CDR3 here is CASSQGEGDTDTQYF. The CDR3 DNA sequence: TGTGCCAGCAGCCAAGGAGAGGGGGACACAGATACGCAGTATTTT.

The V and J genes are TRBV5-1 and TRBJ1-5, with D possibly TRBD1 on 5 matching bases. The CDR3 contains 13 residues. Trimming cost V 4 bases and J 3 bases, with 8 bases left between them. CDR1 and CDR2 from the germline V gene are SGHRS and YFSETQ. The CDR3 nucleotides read TGCGCCAGCAGCGGAGGGACCAATCAGCCCCAGCATTTT. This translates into CASSGGTNQPQHF.

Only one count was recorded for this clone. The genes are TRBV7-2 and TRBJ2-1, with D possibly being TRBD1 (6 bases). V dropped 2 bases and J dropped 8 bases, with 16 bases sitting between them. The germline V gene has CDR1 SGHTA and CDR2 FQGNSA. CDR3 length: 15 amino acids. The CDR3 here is CASSLSQGNLDEQFF. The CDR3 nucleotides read TGTGCCAGCAGCTTATCTCAGGGGAATCTCGATGAGCAGTTCTTC.